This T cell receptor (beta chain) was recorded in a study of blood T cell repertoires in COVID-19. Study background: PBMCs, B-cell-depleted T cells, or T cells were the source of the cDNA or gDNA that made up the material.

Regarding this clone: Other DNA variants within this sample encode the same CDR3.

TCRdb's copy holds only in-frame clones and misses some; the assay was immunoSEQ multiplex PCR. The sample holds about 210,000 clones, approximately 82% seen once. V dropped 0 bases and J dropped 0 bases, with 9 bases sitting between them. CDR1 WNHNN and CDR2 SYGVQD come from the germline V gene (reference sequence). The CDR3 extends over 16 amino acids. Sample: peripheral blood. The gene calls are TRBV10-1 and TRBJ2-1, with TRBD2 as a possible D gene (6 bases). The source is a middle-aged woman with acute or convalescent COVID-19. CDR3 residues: CASSESGGSSYNEQFF. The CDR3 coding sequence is TGCGCCAGCAGTGAGTCTGGAGGGAGCTCCTACAATGAGCAGTTCTTC.